This T cell receptor (beta chain) was sequenced during a study of technical replicates of blood from a handful of donors. The length of the CDR3 is 18 residues. With V trimmed by 2 bases and J by 7 bases, 18 bases remained unmatched. The germline CDR1 and CDR2 sequences are GTSNPN and SVGIG (reference sequence). Only in-frame clones appear in the TCRdb table, and some are missing; sequencing was by immunoSEQ multiplex PCR. The sample contains about 85,000 clones, around 94% of which appear only once. Sequenced input: T cells isolated from PBMCs. The receptor was isolated from a human donor in good health. J is TRBJ2-1 and V is TRBV30; 9 nucleotides align to TRBD1. CDR3: CAWSLPLPGQGRRNEQFF. The CDR3 DNA sequence: TGTGCCTGGAGTCTCCCCCTTCCGGGACAGGGAAGGAGGAATGAGCAGTTCTTC.